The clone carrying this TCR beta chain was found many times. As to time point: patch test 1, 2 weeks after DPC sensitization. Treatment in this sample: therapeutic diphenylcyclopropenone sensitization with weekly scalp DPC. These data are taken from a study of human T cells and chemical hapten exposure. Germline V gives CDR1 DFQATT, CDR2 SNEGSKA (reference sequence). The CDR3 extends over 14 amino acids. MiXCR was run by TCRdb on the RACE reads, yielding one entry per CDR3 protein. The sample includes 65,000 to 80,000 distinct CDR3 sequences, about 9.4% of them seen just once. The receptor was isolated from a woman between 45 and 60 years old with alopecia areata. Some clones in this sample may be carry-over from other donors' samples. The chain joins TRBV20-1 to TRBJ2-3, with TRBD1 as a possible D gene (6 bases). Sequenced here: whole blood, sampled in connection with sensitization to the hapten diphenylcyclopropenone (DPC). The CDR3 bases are TGCAGGGGTATCTCAGGGGCCGCAACAGATACGCAGTATTTT. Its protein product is CRGISGAATDTQYF.